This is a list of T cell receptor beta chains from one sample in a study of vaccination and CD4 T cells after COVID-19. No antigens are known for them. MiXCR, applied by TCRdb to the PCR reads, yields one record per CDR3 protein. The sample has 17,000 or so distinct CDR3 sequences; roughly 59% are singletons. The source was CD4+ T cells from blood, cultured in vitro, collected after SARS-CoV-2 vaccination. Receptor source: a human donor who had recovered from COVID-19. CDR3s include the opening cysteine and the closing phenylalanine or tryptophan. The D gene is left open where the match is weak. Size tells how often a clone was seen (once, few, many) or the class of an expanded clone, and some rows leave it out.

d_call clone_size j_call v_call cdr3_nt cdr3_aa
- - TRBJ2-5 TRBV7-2 TGTGCCAGCAGCTTAAATTTAGGGTCGACCCAGTACTTC CASSLNLGSTQYF
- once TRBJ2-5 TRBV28 TGTGCCAGCAGTCCCGGACAGACCCAGTACTTC CASSPGQTQYF
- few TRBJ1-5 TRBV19 TGTGCCAGTAGTCCAACAGGGTATCAGCCCCAGCATTTT CASSPTGYQPQHF
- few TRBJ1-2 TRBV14 TGTGCCAGCAGCCAAGTCACTAACTATGGCTACACCTTC CASSQVTNYGYTF
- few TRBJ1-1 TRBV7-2 TGTGCCAGCAGCTTAGGGGTTAGGGGGAGCGTTATGGGCGCTGAAGCTTTCTTT CASSLGVRGSVMGAEAFF
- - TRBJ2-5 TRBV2 TGTGCCAGCAGTGAAGTAGGGCCGGAGGAGACCCAGTACTTC CASSEVGPEETQYF
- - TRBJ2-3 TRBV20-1 TGCAGTGCTCCGAGCCCTATAGGGCGCACAGATACGCAGTATTTT CSAPSPIGRTDTQYF
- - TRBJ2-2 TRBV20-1 TGCAGTGCTACCGCACTTGATTCAGGGCTACTCGATGCTGGGGAGCTGTTTTTT CSATALDSGLLDAGELFF
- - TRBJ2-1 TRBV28 TGTGCCAGCAGTTTTCTAGGTATTCGGACAAACAATGAGCAGTTCTTC CASSFLGIRTNNEQFF
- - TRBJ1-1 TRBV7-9 TGTGCCAGCAGCTCCACCTTGGGGACTGAAGCTTTCTTT CASSSTLGTEAFF
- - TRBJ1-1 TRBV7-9 TGTGCCAGCAGCTTAAAAGGTTACGCTGAAGCTTTCTTT CASSLKGYAEAFF